The 2 T cell receptor beta chains below come from one sample, sequenced in a study of tumor-infiltrating lymphocytes in localized non-small cell lung cancer. Here immunoSEQ multiplex PCR was the method, and the copy in TCRdb shows in-frame clones only, minus some. Found here are 10,000 to 15,000 clones, just over 85% of them singletons; the top ten hold roughly 8.7%. Sequencing used lung tumor tissue. Receptor source: a human donor with non-small cell lung cancer.

The rearrangement joins TRBV30 to TRBJ1-1, with D unresolved. CDR1 and CDR2 from the germline V gene are GTSNPN and SVGIG (reference sequence). The CDR3 contains 16 residues. The ends were cut back, 3 bases at V and 3 bases at J, with 20 bases in the middle. CDR3 DNA sequence: TGTGCCTGGAGGAGGCTTCGTCACCTTGGTGACACTGAAGCTTTCTTT. Translating gives CAWRRLRHLGDTEAFF.

The V and J genes are TRBV5-6 and TRBJ2-6, with a possible D match to TRBD1 (5 bases). Germline assignment: CDR1 SGHDT and CDR2 YYEEEE. The V end was cut by 0 bases, the J end by 0 bases, with 10 bases between. The CDR3 covers 17 residues. The CDR3 loop is CASSLGGAYSGANVLTF. In DNA form, the CDR3 reads TGTGCCAGCAGCTTGGGGGGCGCGTACTCTGGGGCCAACGTCCTGACTTTC.